A selection of T cell receptor beta chains follows, all from one sample in a study of T cells after yellow fever vaccination. One entry per CDR3 protein, called by TCRdb with MiXCR from the 5' RACE reads. The profile shows a few hundred thousand distinct CDR3 sequences, roughly 3.3% of them singletons. Sequences were derived from CD4+ T cells sorted from PBMCs, sampled 10 days after the yellow fever booster vaccination. The receptor source for this set is a man in his late teens or twenties who received the YFV17D yellow fever vaccine. The CDR3 runs from the conserved cysteine through the conserved F or W. D genes are given only for firm matches. Expanded clones get a size class; other rows say once, few or many, or leave the size out.

j_gene,d_gene,abundance,v_gene,CDR3nt,CDR3aa
TRBJ2-3,TRBD2,many,TRBV18,TGTGCCAGCTCACCGAGACTAGCGGACCGGGAATCTAGCACAGATACGCAGTATTTT,CASSPRLADRESSTDTQYF
TRBJ1-6,TRBD1,few,TRBV12-3/TRBV12-4,TGTGCCAGCACCCCGCCGACAGGGCACCCCTCCTATAATTCACCCCTCCACTTT,CASTPPTGHPSYNSPLHF
TRBJ2-1,.,.,TRBV20-1,TGCAGTGCTGGTTCGGGACCACCTTACAATGAGCAGTTCTTC,CSAGSGPPYNEQFF
TRBJ1-6,.,few,TRBV4-1,TGCGCCAGCAGCCAAGAGCGACGTATTTCACGCTCCTATAATTCACCCCTCCACTTT,CASSQERRISRSYNSPLHF
TRBJ1-3,.,.,TRBV4-1,TGCGCCAGCAGCCAGGCGGGCCCTCGGTCGCCCAACTCTGGAAACACCATATATTTT,CASSQAGPRSPNSGNTIYF
TRBJ1-1,.,.,TRBV3-1,TGTGCCAGCAGCCAAGTCGGGAGTTTAGAGGAAGCTTTCTTT,CASSQVGSLEEAFF
TRBJ1-2,.,many,TRBV11-2,TGTGCCAGCAGTCCGGGACGCTATAACTATGGCTACACCTTC,CASSPGRYNYGYTF
TRBJ1-5,.,.,TRBV5-1,TGCGCCAGCAGCTTGGAAGGGATAGGGTATCAGCCCCAGCATTTT,CASSLEGIGYQPQHF
TRBJ1-6,.,.,TRBV6-5,TGTGCCAGCAGTTGGGGGGCGAATGGTAATTCACCCCTCCACTTT,CASSWGANGNSPLHF
TRBJ2-5,.,few,TRBV5-1,TGCGCCAGCAGCTTGGTTGCCATGGGGGGTGAGACCCAGTACTTC,CASSLVAMGGETQYF
TRBJ1-2,.,.,TRBV10-3,TGTGCCATCAGTGAAAACGGGGTTGTGGCCCACTATGGCTACACCTTC,CAISENGVVAHYGYTF
TRBJ2-3,TRBD2,.,TRBV5-1,TGCGCCAGCAGCGTGTCCCTAGCGGGGGGTCCAGATACGCAGTATTTT,CASSVSLAGGPDTQYF
TRBJ1-2,.,few,TRBV6-1,TGTGCCAGCAAGTCAATCAACTATGGCTACACCTTC,CASKSINYGYTF
TRBJ1-4,.,.,TRBV3-1,TGTGCCAGCAGCCAAGGGCCTGAAAAACTGTTTTTT,CASSQGPEKLFF
TRBJ2-5,.,.,TRBV14,TGTGCCAGCAGCCGGCGGGCGAGGGAGACCCAGTACTTC,CASSRRARETQYF
TRBJ2-3,TRBD2,many,TRBV10-1,TGCGCCAGCAGTGTGGAGCGGGGGCGCACAGATACGCAGTATTTT,CASSVERGRTDTQYF
TRBJ2-7,.,.,TRBV27,TGTGCCAGCAGTTTAGAGGGCTGGGAGGGGGCCTGGGGTGAGCAGTACTTC,CASSLEGWEGAWGEQYF
TRBJ1-4,.,many,TRBV20-1,TGCAGTGCTAGGCGTAGTAATGAAAAACTGTTTTTT,CSARRSNEKLFF
TRBJ1-2,.,.,TRBV3-1,TGTGCCAGCAGCCGACTGCCCCATGGCTACACCTTC,CASSRLPHGYTF
TRBJ1-3,.,many,TRBV7-2,TGTGCCAGCAGCTTGGGTTTGAACACCATATATTTT,CASSLGLNTIYF
TRBJ2-5,.,few,TRBV7-2,TGTGCCAGCAGCGGCCCCGGGGTCCCGGGGGAGACCCAGTACTTC,CASSGPGVPGETQYF
TRBJ1-1,.,few,TRBV20-1,TGCAGTGCTAGAGGACTGGATGGCGAAGCTTTCTTT,CSARGLDGEAFF
TRBJ1-4,.,.,TRBV4-1,TGCGCCAGCAGCCAAGAGTCCAGGGTGGGCGAAAAACTGTTTTTT,CASSQESRVGEKLFF
TRBJ2-1,.,many,TRBV7-3,TGTGCCAGCAGCTTAAGGGGCTATTACAATGAGCAGTTCTTC,CASSLRGYYNEQFF
TRBJ1-2,TRBD1,few,TRBV12-3/TRBV12-4,TGTGCCAGCAGTTTTAGGGGGCTTGGCTACACCTTC,CASSFRGLGYTF
TRBJ1-1,.,many,TRBV7-9,TGTGCCAGCAGCCCGTCCGGGAACACTGAAGCTTTCTTT,CASSPSGNTEAFF
TRBJ2-2,TRBD1,.,TRBV7-8,TGTGCCAGCAGCGCAGGGGCCGGGACAGCATACACCGGGGAGCTGTTTTTT,CASSAGAGTAYTGELFF
TRBJ2-5,TRBD2,.,TRBV20-1,TGCAGTGCTAGTTCGGGGGGGGCCCGGGAGACCCAGTACTTC,CSASSGGARETQYF
TRBJ1-1,TRBD1,many,TRBV5-1,TGCGCCAGCAGCTCGACCCCGGGACAGGGGAACACTGAAGCTTTCTTT,CASSSTPGQGNTEAFF
TRBJ2-7,.,many,TRBV5-1,TGCGCCAGCAGCGGGGACTACGAGCAGTACTTC,CASSGDYEQYF
TRBJ2-1,.,many,TRBV11-2,TGTGCCAGCAGTTCCGGGGGTTATAAGTTCTTC,CASSSGGYKFF
TRBJ2-3,TRBD1,many,TRBV5-1,TGCGCCAGCAGCTTGGCAGCCGGACAGGGGGCCGCAGATACGCAGTATTTT,CASSLAAGQGAADTQYF
TRBJ2-5,.,many,TRBV10-2,TGCGCCAGCAGTGTGACAGAGACCCAGTACTTC,CASSVTETQYF
TRBJ2-2,.,many,TRBV29-1,TGCAGCGTTGCTCCCCCGAACACCGGGGAGCTGTTTTTT,CSVAPPNTGELFF
TRBJ2-5,.,many,TRBV7-9,TGTGCCAGCAGCCCACGGACGGACCAAGAGACCCAGTACTTC,CASSPRTDQETQYF
TRBJ2-3,TRBD2,many,TRBV12-3/TRBV12-4,TGTGCCAGCAGTTTTCTAGCGGCCCAGATCGTTTTT,CASSFLAAQIVF
TRBJ1-5,TRBD1,.,TRBV6-1,TGTGCCAGCAGTGAAATAACAGGGGGCGGACAGCCCCAGCATTTT,CASSEITGGGQPQHF
TRBJ1-6,.,.,TRBV20-1,TGCAGTGCTAGAGATGAGGGGTATTCACCCCTCCACTTT,CSARDEGYSPLHF
TRBJ2-7,TRBD2,many,TRBV5-1,TGCGCCAGCAGCTTGGAGACTAGCCCCTACGAGCAGTACTTC,CASSLETSPYEQYF
TRBJ1-4,.,many,TRBV29-1,TGCAGCGCAACTAATGAAAAACTGTTTTTT,CSATNEKLFF
TRBJ2-4,TRBD2,many,TRBV20-1,TGCAGTGCCGGGAGGGGGGCTTGGGAAAACATTCAGTACTTC,CSAGRGAWENIQYF
TRBJ2-3,TRBD1,.,TRBV5-1,TGCGCCAGCAGCTTGGGGCCGAGGGGACAGGGGACAGATACGCAGTATTTT,CASSLGPRGQGTDTQYF
TRBJ1-4,.,.,TRBV6-1,TGTGCCAGCAGTGGACATGAAAAACTGTTTTTT,CASSGHEKLFF
TRBJ2-7,TRBD1,many,TRBV4-1,TGCGCCAGCAGCCAACGGACAGGGATGGGGTACGAGCAGTACTTC,CASSQRTGMGYEQYF
TRBJ2-1,.,.,TRBV9,TGTGCCAGCAGCGTAGTGGGGTCATACTCCTACAATGAGCAGTTCTTC,CASSVVGSYSYNEQFF
TRBJ2-5,.,.,TRBV7-2,TGTGCCAGCAGCTCTCAACCACAAGAGACCCAGTACTTC,CASSSQPQETQYF
TRBJ2-5,.,few,TRBV6-6,TGTGCCAGCAGATCCCGACCCAGCGAGACCCAGTACTTC,CASRSRPSETQYF
TRBJ1-2,TRBD1,many,TRBV5-1,TGCGCCAGCAGCTTGGAGGGACAGCCCTACACCTTC,CASSLEGQPYTF
TRBJ2-1,TRBD2,many,TRBV20-1,TGCAGTGCTAGAGATCGAGAAATGGGGACTACCTACAATGAGCAGTTCTTC,CSARDREMGTTYNEQFF
TRBJ1-2,.,few,TRBV7-2,TGTGCCAGCAGCCCAGGTGGGGAATCCTATGGCTACACCTTC,CASSPGGESYGYTF